Presented here are 12 T cell receptor beta chains from one specimen sequenced in a study of blood T cell repertoires in COVID-19. Clones were sequenced by immunoSEQ multiplex PCR, and TCRdb holds only the in-frame ones, with some missing. The sample has under 45,000 clones, around 76% seen once. Input material: peripheral blood. All receptors derive from a man at least 80 years old with acute or convalescent COVID-19.

V and J are TRBV6-5 and TRBJ2-2, with D possibly TRBD2 on 7 matching bases. Germline values: CDR1 MNHEY, CDR2 SVGAGI. The CDR3 extends over 15 amino acids. The ends were cut back, 8 bases at V and 6 bases at J, with 19 bases in the middle. Here the CDR3 reads CASGSGGGVAGELFF. The CDR3 DNA is TGTGCCAGCGGTTCTGGAGGGGGGGTGGCCGGGGAGCTGTTTTTT.

This clone has a single count. This rearrangement joins TRBV7-2 to TRBJ2-2, with TRBD2 matching 15 bases. The V segment lost 4 bases and the J segment 3 bases; nucleotides outside the gene matches: 0. Germline CDR1 and CDR2: SGHTA and FQGNSA. The CDR3 runs 16 residues. The CDR3 region has the DNA TGTGCCAGCAGCTGGACTAGCGGGGGGGACACCGGGGAGCTGTTTTTT. This gives the protein CASSWTSGGDTGELFF.

Turning to this clone: The same CDR3 arises from other DNA sequences in this sample as well. The chain combines TRBV5-1 with TRBJ1-6; D remains ambiguous. Germline assignment: CDR1 SGHRS and CDR2 YFSETQ. The length of the CDR3 is 14 residues. Trimming stripped 3 bases from V and 10 bases from J, with 14 bases between. The CDR3 here is CASSSDIAHSPLHF. CDR3 in DNA: TGCGCCAGCAGCTCCGACATCGCCCACTCACCCCTCCACTTT.

This clone was seen a few times. This chain connects TRBV19 to TRBJ1-5; TRBD1 agrees at 7 bases. The germline V gene has CDR1 LNHDA and CDR2 SQIVND (reference sequence). The junction had 5 bases not matched to a gene; V was cut back by 9 bases and J by 0 bases. The CDR3 is 14 residues long. CDR3 DNA: TGTGCCAGCGCCAACAGGGGTAGCAATCAGCCCCAGCATTTT. This encodes CASANRGSNQPQHF.

This chain links TRBV5-6 with TRBJ1-1; weak D call: TRBD1 (6 bases). Germline V gene data show CDR1 as SGHDT and CDR2 as YYEEEE. The CDR3 covers 14 residues. V gave up 4 bases and J gave up 2 bases, with 12 bases separating them. The CDR3 spells CASSPGGLNTEAFF. The CDR3 region has the DNA TGTGCCAGCAGCCCTGGGGGCCTTAACACTGAAGCTTTCTTT.

This clone showed up just a few times. V is TRBV27 and J is TRBJ1-5; D possibly corresponds to TRBD1 (6 bases). Germline CDR1 is MNHEY and CDR2 is SMNVEV (reference sequence). V gave up 8 bases and J gave up 3 bases, with 11 bases separating them. This CDR3 comprises 13 residues. CDR3: CASSTGPNQPQHF. The CDR3 nucleotides are TGTGCCAGCTCGACAGGTCCCAATCAGCCCCAGCATTTT.

The chain recombines TRBV11-2 with TRBJ1-4; TRBD1 aligns across 8 bases. The CDR3 is 18 residues long. The J segment lost 3 bases and the V segment lost 2 bases, leaving 11 bases of the junction unmatched. Germline CDR1 is SGHAT and CDR2 is FQNNGV. In DNA, the CDR3 is TGTGCCAGCAGCTTAAATGCAGGGGGCGTTGGAGCTAATGAAAAACTGTTTTTT. Protein product: CASSLNAGGVGANEKLFF.

This chain connects TRBV4-1 to TRBJ2-1; TRBD1 agrees at 8 bases. V was clipped by 0 bases and J by 4 bases; unmatched bases: 5. The CDR3 consists of 16 residues. The germline CDR1 and CDR2 sequences are MGHRA and YSYEKL. CDR3 region: CASSQDLTGAYNEQFF. CDR3 sequence (DNA): TGCGCCAGCAGCCAAGATCTGACAGGGGCGTACAATGAGCAGTTCTTC.

This chain links TRBV7-3 with TRBJ2-3; D is unclear. This CDR3 has 11 residues. The germline V and J ends were trimmed by 8 bases and 6 bases, with 9 bases remaining between them. Germline-derived CDR1 and CDR2 are SGHTA and FQGTGA. This CDR3 is CASSSSDTQYF. For the CDR3, the DNA is TGTGCCAGCTCGTCGTCCGATACGCAGTATTTT.

V usage is TRBV27 and J usage is TRBJ1-1; D is undetermined. CDR1 and CDR2 (germline): MNHEY, SMNVEV (reference sequence). The V and J ends lost 4 bases and 0 bases respectively, with 9 bases between them. The CDR3 is 14 amino acids. CDR3: CASSSPNMNTEAFF. CDR3 coding DNA: TGTGCCAGCAGTTCCCCTAATATGAACACTGAAGCTTTCTTT.

The V call is TRBV2, the J call TRBJ1-1; TRBD1 aligns across 10 bases. J gave up 3 bases and V 1 base, and 11 bases lay outside the gene matches. Germline CDR1 and CDR2: SNHLY and FYNNEI. The CDR3 is made up of 18 amino acids. Here the CDR3 reads CASSEGRGTGVSDTEAFF. The CDR3 DNA follows: TGTGCCAGCAGTGAAGGAAGAGGGACAGGGGTTTCGGACACTGAAGCTTTCTTT.

V usage is TRBV27 and J usage is TRBJ2-3; no reliable D call. Trimming removed 2 bases from V and 1 base from J, with 4 bases in between. This CDR3 has 13 amino acids. The germline V gene encodes CDR1 MNHEY and CDR2 SMNVEV (reference sequence). The CDR3 sequence: CASSLPGTDTQYF. As DNA, the CDR3 is TGTGCCAGCAGTTTACCTGGCACAGATACGCAGTATTTT.